The 27 T cell receptor beta chains reported below all come from one sample, sequenced in a study of blood T cell repertoires in COVID-19. Profiled with immunoSEQ multiplex PCR; TCRdb holds only in-frame clones, not every one. The top ten hold roughly 1.4% of the sample, which has hundreds of thousands of clones, about 88% seen once. Sequencing used PBMCs or T cells enriched from blood (not recorded which). The receptors were gathered from a woman aged 18-29 years who had been exposed to COVID-19.

CDR3 residues: CASSETGSTEAFF. The CDR3 coding sequence is TGTGCCAGCTCAGAGACAGGGAGTACTGAAGCTTTCTTT. This chain uses TRBV18 with TRBJ1-1, with 7 bases that match TRBD1. Trimming took 5 bases from V and 5 from J; bases not matched to a gene: 5. Germline V gene data show CDR1 as KGHSH and CDR2 as LQKENI. This CDR3 comprises 13 residues.

The rearrangement links TRBV29-1 to TRBJ2-3; TRBD2 aligns across 7 bases. This CDR3 has 14 residues. Germline lookup yields CDR1 SQVTM and CDR2 ANQGSEA. Germline trimming cut 3 bases from V and 2 bases from J; bases unmatched to any gene: 5. In nucleotides, the CDR3 is TGCAGCGTTGATGAGGGGACTACCACAGATACGCAGTATTTT. Translation: CSVDEGTTTDTQYF.

The chain links TRBV11-3 to TRBJ2-5; the D is unclear. Germline assignment: CDR1 SGHNT and CDR2 YENEEA. Trimming cost V 2 bases and J 7 bases, with 8 bases left between them. The CDR3 has 12 amino acids. Here the CDR3 DNA reads TGTGCCAGCAGCTTAAGCGCCGGGACCCAGTACTTC. The encoded protein is CASSLSAGTQYF.

The genes are TRBV2 and TRBJ2-1, with 10 bases that match TRBD2. Germline lookup yields CDR1 SNHLY and CDR2 FYNNEI. V was clipped by 4 bases and J by 3 bases; unmatched bases: 6. The CDR3 totals 16 residues. DNA for the CDR3: TGTGCCAGCAGTGGTGGGACTAGCGCTTACTACAATGAGCAGTTCTTC. Its protein is CASSGGTSAYYNEQFF.

The chain is built from TRBV5-1 and TRBJ2-7; 8 positions match TRBD2. Trimming at V came to 6 bases and at J to 1 base, leaving 6 bases not matched to a gene. Germline V gene sequence: CDR1 SGHRS, CDR2 YFSETQ. CDR3 length: 14 residues. The chain's CDR3 is CASNPGGGSYEQYF. Written as DNA, the CDR3 is TGCGCCAGCAATCCGGGAGGGGGATCCTACGAGCAGTACTTC.

The genes are TRBV7-2 and TRBJ2-7, with D tentatively TRBD2 (5 bases). Trimming took 4 bases from V and 5 from J, leaving 15 bases between them. CDR1 is SGHTA, CDR2 FQGNSA, per germline. The CDR3 is made up of 14 amino acids. CDR3 nucleotides: TGTGCCAGCAGCTCGGGCCTAGCTATTGACGAGCAGTACTTC. Amino acids: CASSSGLAIDEQYF.

The chain employs TRBV19 and TRBJ1-2, with D possibly matching TRBD1 (5 bases). Trimming took off 3 bases at V and 2 bases at J, with 10 bases between the two ends. Germline-derived CDR1 and CDR2 are LNHDA and SQIVND (reference sequence). The CDR3 extends over 14 amino acids. The CDR3 reads CASSIQGGNYGYTF. CDR3 DNA: TGTGCCAGTAGTATCCAGGGAGGAAACTATGGCTACACCTTC.

This rearrangement joins TRBV25-1 to TRBJ2-5, with 9 bases aligning to TRBD1. The CDR3 has 16 residues. The trim removed 1 base at V and 7 bases at J, leaving 10 bases unmatched. Looked up from germline, CDR1 is MGHDK and CDR2 is SYGVNS. CDR3 loop: CASSESGTGTLGTQYF. The CDR3 DNA reads TGTGCCAGCAGTGAATCCGGGACAGGGACCCTAGGGACCCAGTACTTC.

The V gene is TRBV7-9, the J gene TRBJ2-7; D is possibly TRBD1 (6 bases). Germline loops: CDR1 SEHNR, CDR2 FQNEAQ (reference sequence). The CDR3 is made up of 15 amino acids. The germline V and J ends were trimmed by 5 bases and 0 bases, with 14 bases remaining between them. In nucleotides, the CDR3 is TGTGCCAGCAGCAGTGGACAGTTAAGCTCCTACGAGCAGTACTTC. Translation: CASSSGQLSSYEQYF.

J is TRBJ2-7 and V is TRBV7-9; 11 bases align to TRBD2. V lost 5 bases and J lost 7; bases outside the gene matches: 7. Germline V CDR1 and CDR2: SEHNR, FQNEAQ (reference sequence). This CDR3 comprises 14 residues. The DNA of the CDR3 is TGTGCCAGCAGCCCCACACTAGCGGGAGCTGAGCAGTACTTC. This codes for CASSPTLAGAEQYF.

On this clone itself: Other DNA sequences of this sample code for an identical CDR3. J is TRBJ1-5 and V is TRBV19; tentatively, D is TRBD1 (6 bases). Trimming stripped 6 bases from V and 2 bases from J, with 11 bases between. The V gene's germline CDR1 is LNHDA and CDR2 SQIVND (reference sequence). The CDR3 is made up of 14 amino acids. CDR3 bases: TGTGCCAGTAGCCTACAGGGAGGCAATCAGCCCCAGCATTTT. Translated, it gives CASSLQGGNQPQHF.

The rearrangement links TRBV18 to TRBJ1-4; 8 bases agree with TRBD1. Trimming removed 9 bases from V and 4 bases from J; junction bases left unmatched: 10. The CDR3 is 15 amino acids. Germline assignment: CDR1 KGHSH and CDR2 LQKENI. The CDR3 coding sequence is TGTGCCAGTACACCCGGACAGGGCCGTAATGAAAAACTGTTTTTT. The encoded protein is CASTPGQGRNEKLFF.

Points on this clone: Different DNA sequences within this sample yield the same CDR3. The CDR3 DNA is TGTGCCAGCAGTCTGACAGGGTATAGCAATCAGCCCCAGCATTTT. It is translated as CASSLTGYSNQPQHF. J is TRBJ1-5 and V is TRBV28; 7 bases align to TRBD1. The germline CDR1 and CDR2 sequences are MDHEN and SYDVKM. The CDR3 sequence is 15 residues long. V shed 5 bases and J 0 bases; nucleotides not matched to a gene: 4.

This clone was recorded a few times. The chain has TRBV10-3 and TRBJ1-5, with D possibly TRBD1 on 6 matching bases. The V end was cut by 6 bases, the J end by 0 bases, with 12 bases between. The CDR3 is 15 amino acids. The germline V gene has CDR1 ENHRY and CDR2 SYGVKD. The CDR3 nucleotides read TGTGCCATCAGCTCACAGGGTAATAGCAATCAGCCCCAGCATTTT. Its translation is CAISSQGNSNQPQHF.

V and J are TRBV29-1 and TRBJ1-1; 8 bases are shared with TRBD1. The CDR3 is 13 amino acids. Germline CDR1 reads SQVTM; CDR2 reads ANQGSEA. With V trimmed by 7 bases and J by 6 bases, 10 bases remained unmatched. CDR3 residues: CSGYRGVRSEAFF. CDR3 coding DNA: TGCAGCGGATACAGGGGGGTCCGCTCTGAAGCTTTCTTT.

The chain recombines TRBV10-3 with TRBJ2-3; D unresolved. With 11 bases removed from V and 0 bases from J, the gap between germline ends came to 6 bases. Germline V gene lookup returns CDR1 ENHRY and CDR2 SYGVKD. The length of the CDR3 is 11 residues. The CDR3 sequence is CASTSTDTQYF. The CDR3 DNA is TGTGCCTCGACTAGCACAGATACGCAGTATTTT.

This chain joins TRBV4-3 and TRBJ2-7, with 11 bases fitting TRBD1. The CDR3 loop spans 15 amino acids. V trimming: 5 bases; J trimming: 4 bases; junction bases outside the gene matches: 7. Per the germline V gene, CDR1 is LGHNA and CDR2 is YSLEER. The DNA of the CDR3 is TGCGCCAGCAGCTCCGGGACAGGGGGAACATACGAGCAGTACTTC. It translates to CASSSGTGGTYEQYF.

This chain connects TRBV5-4 to TRBJ1-1, with 12 bases aligning to TRBD1. CDR3 length: 15 amino acids. Losses at the gene ends were 5 bases for V and 4 bases for J; bases not matched to a gene: 6. CDR1 is SGHNT and CDR2 is YYREEE in the germline V gene (reference sequence). The CDR3 DNA follows: TGTGCCAGCAGGTCCGGGACAGGGGGCCCCACTGAAGCTTTCTTT. Its translation: CASRSGTGGPTEAFF.

The V and J genes are TRBV7-3 and TRBJ1-3, with 7 bases identical to TRBD1. Trimming cost V 5 bases and J 0 bases; bases outside gene matches: 4. The CDR3 loop spans 15 amino acids. Germline-derived CDR1 and CDR2 are SGHTA and FQGTGA. CDR3 DNA sequence: TGTGCCAGCAGCCCGGGGACAGCCTCTGGAAACACCATATATTTT. Translating gives CASSPGTASGNTIYF.

The genes are TRBV7-2 and TRBJ1-3; 10 bases are a match to TRBD1. This CDR3 contains 16 residues. After removal of 5 bases from V and 0 bases from J, the junction contained 4 bases not matched to a gene. CDR1 and CDR2 from the germline V gene are SGHTA and FQGNSA. The CDR3 loop is CASSPGQGGSGNTIYF. DNA for the CDR3: TGTGCCAGCAGCCCTGGACAGGGGGGCTCTGGAAACACCATATATTTT.

The CDR3 sequence: CASSSDRAAIGSPLHF. Written as DNA, the CDR3 is TGTGCCAGCAGTTCCGACAGGGCCGCTATCGGATCACCCCTCCACTTT. This chain connects TRBV6-5 to TRBJ1-6, with TRBD1 matching over 7 bases. The CDR3 runs 16 residues. V shed 4 bases and J 10 bases; nucleotides not matched to a gene: 13. CDR1 is MNHEY, CDR2 SVGAGI, per germline.

This chain uses TRBV7-8 with TRBJ2-7, with 8 bases aligning to TRBD1. The CDR3 is 15 residues long. Germline CDR1 and CDR2: SGHVS and FQNEAQ. J lost 3 bases, V lost 5 bases, and 9 bases had no gene match. CDR3 DNA: TGTGCCAGCAGCATCCTTAAGGACAGGGACTACGAGCAGTACTTC. It encodes CASSILKDRDYEQYF. Using reference TRBV7-8 and TRBJ2-7 for the parts outside the CDR3, the full variable domain is GAGVSQSPRYKVAKRGQDVALRCDPISGHVSLFWYQQALGQGPEFLTYFQNEAQLDKSGLPSDRFFAERPEGSVSTLKIQRTQQEDSAVYLCASSILKDRDYEQYFGPGTRLTVT.

This chain links TRBV29-1 with TRBJ2-1, with D perhaps TRBD1 (6 bases). The CDR3 spans 11 residues. V lost 2 bases and J 8 bases, leaving 7 bases between the germline ends. Per the germline V gene, CDR1 is SQVTM and CDR2 is ANQGSEA. As DNA, the CDR3 is TGCAGCGTTGAAAGGGGGTATGAGCAGTTCTTC. It yields the protein CSVERGYEQFF.

This chain uses TRBV6-5 with TRBJ2-7, with D tentatively TRBD2 (5 bases). This CDR3 spans 15 amino acids. The V end lost 7 bases, the J end lost 2 bases, and 18 bases lay between the germline ends. In germline, CDR1 is MNHEY, CDR2 SVGAGI. CDR3 region: CASNLLARRTYEQYF. CDR3 DNA sequence: TGTGCCAGCAACCTCCTAGCCCGGAGAACCTACGAGCAGTACTTC.

J is TRBJ2-1 and V is TRBV18; TRBD2 aligns across 12 bases. V lost 2 bases to trimming and J lost 7 bases; unmatched junction nucleotides: 6. Germline V CDR1 and CDR2: KGHSH, LQKENI. The CDR3 consists of 16 residues. The CDR3 spells CASSPMASGGANEQFF. The CDR3 region has the DNA TGTGCCAGCTCACCAATGGCTAGCGGGGGGGCGAATGAGCAGTTCTTC.

J is TRBJ2-2 and V is TRBV5-1, with TRBD1 as a possible D gene (5 bases). Germline assignment: CDR1 SGHRS and CDR2 YFSETQ. Trimming stripped 5 bases from V and 3 bases from J, with 11 bases between. The CDR3 covers 14 residues. The CDR3: CASRLDTDTGELFF. CDR3 bases: TGCGCCAGCAGGCTGGACACCGACACCGGGGAGCTGTTTTTT.

This chain uses TRBV28 with TRBJ2-1; the D gene is possibly TRBD2 (5 bases). The CDR3 spans 16 residues. V was trimmed by 6 bases and J by 8 bases, leaving 23 bases between them. CDR1 and CDR2 (germline): MDHEN, SYDVKM. The CDR3 nucleotides read TGTGCCAGCAGCGAAAGGGCCGGGAACACGCGAGATGAGCAGTTCTTC. Translation gives CASSERAGNTRDEQFF.